This TCR beta chain was captured in a study of blood T cell repertoires in COVID-19. Whole-study context: Samples taken during acute and convalescent COVID-19 were collected in the United States, Italy and Spain. T cells, B-cell-depleted T cells, or PBMCs supplied cDNA or gDNA.

Germline V gives CDR1 SGHTA, CDR2 FQGNSA. V lost 2 bases and J 0 bases, leaving 10 bases between the germline ends. The CDR3 is 16 residues long. Authors' processing steps: Researchers report that nucleated cell counts were estimated from reference gene primer amplification. TCRdb's copy holds only in-frame clones and misses some; the assay was immunoSEQ multiplex PCR. V and J calls plus clone size are reproduced from that table; the DNA served to infer D and trimming. Found here are 250,000 to 300,000 clones, approximately 90% of them singletons; the top ten hold about an eighth. Input material: peripheral blood. The sequence came from a woman aged 55-75 years with acute or convalescent COVID-19. This rearrangement joins TRBV7-2 to TRBJ2-2, with D possibly being TRBD1 (6 bases). The CDR3 DNA reads as TGTGCCAGCAGCTTAAGACAGGCGACGAACACCGGGGAGCTGTTTTTT. Its translation: CASSLRQATNTGELFF.